These T cell receptor beta chains were read from a single sample in a study of OX40 agonist ivuxolimab in advanced cancers. Generated by immunoSEQ multiplex PCR, the TCRdb table keeps only in-frame clones and is missing some. The data show more than 45,000 clones, 89% seen once. The sample consisted of CD4+ or CD8+ T cells sorted from blood, taken in a trial of the OX40 agonist ivuxolimab. These receptors came from an adult with an advanced solid tumor such as melanoma, head and neck, liver or kidney cancer. CDR3s include the opening cysteine and the closing phenylalanine or tryptophan. D genes are given only for firm matches. Size values are once, few and many counts, or a class for expanded clones, and some rows have none.

>TRBJ2-3|.|TRBV10-3|TRBD2
TGTGCCATCAGCAACCTAGCGGGAGGCCTCGATACGCAGTATTTT
CAISNLAGGLDTQYF
>TRBJ2-1|few|TRBV5-1|.
TGCGCCAGCAGCTACACGGACTACCTTTCCTACAATGAGCAGTTCTTC
CASSYTDYLSYNEQFF
>TRBJ2-7|.|TRBV5-6|.
TGTGCCAGCAGCTTGGATCAGAGCTCCTACGAGCAGTACTTC
CASSLDQSSYEQYF
>TRBJ2-7|.|TRBV6-5|.
TGTGCCAGCAGTTACGAAGGGGGATCTTACGAGCAGTACTTC
CASSYEGGSYEQYF
>TRBJ1-2|.|TRBV5-6|.
TGTGCCAGCAGTACTGACAGCCGCTACACCTTC
CASSTDSRYTF
>TRBJ2-7|.|TRBV11-2|TRBD2
TGTGCCAGCAGCTTAGCCTTAGCGGGAGAATACTACGAGCAGTACTTC
CASSLALAGEYYEQYF
>TRBJ2-4|.|TRBV29-1|.
TGCAGCGTTGTTTCCGACGGGAAAAACATTCAGTACTTC
CSVVSDGKNIQYF
>TRBJ1-2|.|TRBV9|TRBD1
TGTGCCAGCAGCACCCATCTCGCCGCAGGGGGATATGGCTACACCTTC
CASSTHLAAGGYGYTF
>TRBJ1-2|.|TRBV29-1|.
TGCAGCGTTGAGGGATTCTATGGCTACACCTTC
CSVEGFYGYTF
>TRBJ2-2|.|TRBV4-1|TRBD2
TGCGCCAGCAGCCAAGAGATTAGCGGGTGGGGTGCCGGGGAGCTGTTTTTT
CASSQEISGWGAGELFF
>TRBJ1-1|.|TRBV19|.
TGTGCCAGTAGTTGGAGGACGGAGAAGATGAACACTGAAGCTTTCTTT
CASSWRTEKMNTEAFF
>TRBJ1-2|.|TRBV29-1|.
TGCAGCTTACAGACTCACTATGGCTACACCTTC
CSLQTHYGYTF
>TRBJ2-2|.|TRBV2|.
TGTGCCGGCTACAGGGCCGGGGAGCTGTTTTTT
CAGYRAGELFF
>TRBJ2-3|.|TRBV28|TRBD2
TGTGCCAGCAGTTTAGTGTTGGGGACTAGCGGCACAGATACGCAGTATTTT
CASSLVLGTSGTDTQYF
>TRBJ1-1|once|TRBV28|.
TGTGCCAGCAGTTCCCGACAGCTTCAGTTAGTGAACACTGAAGCTTTCTTT
CASSSRQLQLVNTEAFF
>TRBJ1-4|.|TRBV4-1|.
TGCGCCAGCAGCCAGGGGGCAACTAATGAAAAACTGTTTTTT
CASSQGATNEKLFF
>TRBJ2-3|once|TRBV2|.
TGTGCCAGCATCGCGGAGCGCACAGATACGCAGTATTTT
CASIAERTDTQYF
>TRBJ1-2|.|TRBV2|.
TGTGCCTGCAAACAGGCTACAGCTTCTAACTATGGCTACACCTTC
CACKQATASNYGYTF
>TRBJ2-5|.|TRBV27|.
TGTGCCAGCAGTTTATCGCGGGTGCAGACCCAGTACTTC
CASSLSRVQTQYF
>TRBJ2-2|.|TRBV14|TRBD1
TGTGCCAGCAGCCAAGGGACAGGGTACGACACCGGGGAGCTGTTTTTT
CASSQGTGYDTGELFF
>TRBJ2-1|.|TRBV7-9|.
TGTGCCAGCAGCTCCGCGAGAATTGAGCAGTTCTTC
CASSSARIEQFF
>TRBJ1-2|.|TRBV9|.
TGTGCCAGCAGCTCCGGGGAAGGTCCCGGCTACACCTTC
CASSSGEGPGYTF
>TRBJ2-3|few|TRBV6-5|TRBD2
TGTGCCAGCAGTTACTCGAGCGGGAGCAGAGGGATGACGCAGTATTTT
CASSYSSGSRGMTQYF
>TRBJ2-3|.|TRBV14|.
TGTGCCAGCAGCTTACGCCCGCCAGCTACTCGCACAGATACGCAGTATTTT
CASSLRPPATRTDTQYF
>TRBJ2-1|.|TRBV7-8|.
TGTGCCAGCAGCCCACGCCTTTACAATGAGCAGTTCTTC
CASSPRLYNEQFF
>TRBJ2-3|.|TRBV10-3|TRBD2
TGTGCCATCAGTGAGACGGGGACTAGCGGGGGGACAGATACGCAGTATTTT
CAISETGTSGGTDTQYF
>TRBJ2-1|.|TRBV7-9|.
TGTGCCAGCAGCTTAGGTGGGGGAAGGGGGCAGTTCTTC
CASSLGGGRGQFF
>TRBJ1-5|.|TRBV2|.
TGTGCCAGCAGTGAATATCTCGGGGCTGGGCAGCCCCAGCATTTT
CASSEYLGAGQPQHF
>TRBJ1-5|.|TRBV28|TRBD1
TGTGCCAGTAACAGGGGGAGCAATCAGCCCCAGCATTTT
CASNRGSNQPQHF
>TRBJ2-5|.|TRBV11-2|TRBD2
TGTGCCAGCAGCTCGGGACTAGTGAGGGGAGAGACCCAGTACTTC
CASSSGLVRGETQYF
>TRBJ2-1|.|TRBV4-3|TRBD2
TGCGCCAGCAGCCAAGGGGCTCTGGCGGGAGGGCCAAGTGAGCAGTTCTTC
CASSQGALAGGPSEQFF
>TRBJ2-7|.|TRBV19|.
TGTGCCAGTAGTATCGCCCTCAATTCCGGGCCCGCCGACGAGCAGTACTTC
CASSIALNSGPADEQYF
>TRBJ2-5|.|TRBV11-1|TRBD2
TGTGCCAGCAGCCCCTTGGGACTAGGCGGCGAGACCCAGTACTTC
CASSPLGLGGETQYF
>TRBJ2-1|.|TRBV25-1|.
TGTGCCAGCAGTGAATATGTGGGGGCACCAGTGAATGAGCAGTTCTTC
CASSEYVGAPVNEQFF
>TRBJ1-1|.|TRBV6-5|TRBD1
TGTGCCAGCAGTTCAGGGGGCGAAGCTTTCTTT
CASSSGGEAFF
>TRBJ1-1|.|TRBV19|.
TGTGCCAGTAGTATCGGGGCGGGAACTGAAGCTTTCTTT
CASSIGAGTEAFF
>TRBJ2-1|.|TRBV27|TRBD1
TGTGCCAGCAGTTTAATTGGGACAGGGGGTGTAAATGAGCAGTTCTTC
CASSLIGTGGVNEQFF
>TRBJ2-5|.|TRBV28|.
TGTGCCAGCAGTCTTCGACTAGTCTCTAGGGAGACCCAGTACTTC
CASSLRLVSRETQYF
>TRBJ2-5|.|TRBV6-1|.
TGTGCCAGCCAGGCCGTCGAGACCCAGTACTTC
CASQAVETQYF
>TRBJ2-6|once|TRBV25-1|.
TGTGCCAGCAGTGAGGGCTCTGGGGCCAACGTCCTGACTTTC
CASSEGSGANVLTF
>TRBJ2-3|.|TRBV5-6|TRBD2
TGTGCCAGCAGCCCGCCCCTAGCGGGGGGGGATACGCAGTATTTT
CASSPPLAGGDTQYF
>TRBJ1-5|.|TRBV6-5|TRBD1
TGTGCCAGCAGCTCCCGGACAGGGTCGAATCAGCCCCAGCATTTT
CASSSRTGSNQPQHF
>TRBJ1-2|once|TRBV28|.
TGTGCCAGCAGTTCCCTGGACATTGGCTATGGCTACACCTTC
CASSSLDIGYGYTF
>TRBJ2-5|.|TRBV11-2|.
TGTGCCAGCAGCTCGGTACCCTCCATGGCCCAGTACTTC
CASSSVPSMAQYF
>TRBJ2-5|.|TRBV2|TRBD1
TGTGCCAGCGTGACAGGGGGCGAGACCCAGTACTTC
CASVTGGETQYF
>TRBJ1-1|.|TRBV28|TRBD1
TGTGCCAGCTCTACTTCTTTCAGGGGGGGGGCGAACCACAGGGCTGAAGCTTTCTTT
CASSTSFRGGANHRAEAFF
>TRBJ2-3|once|TRBV30|TRBD2
TGTGCCTCGAGCCCCGTCCTTAGGCGGGAGGGCCCCGATACGCAGTATTTT
CASSPVLRREGPDTQYF
>TRBJ1-1|.|TRBV19|.
TGTGCCAGTAATCGTAGGGGGAGTCCCGGGGCTGAAGCTTTCTTT
CASNRRGSPGAEAFF
>TRBJ2-7|.|TRBV7-2|TRBD2
TGTGCCAGCAGCTTGGAACTTCTGGGGGGGGAGCAGTACTTC
CASSLELLGGEQYF
>TRBJ1-2|.|TRBV7-9|.
TGTGCCAGCAGCGCCTCCAGGGTTAACTATGGCTACACCTTC
CASSASRVNYGYTF